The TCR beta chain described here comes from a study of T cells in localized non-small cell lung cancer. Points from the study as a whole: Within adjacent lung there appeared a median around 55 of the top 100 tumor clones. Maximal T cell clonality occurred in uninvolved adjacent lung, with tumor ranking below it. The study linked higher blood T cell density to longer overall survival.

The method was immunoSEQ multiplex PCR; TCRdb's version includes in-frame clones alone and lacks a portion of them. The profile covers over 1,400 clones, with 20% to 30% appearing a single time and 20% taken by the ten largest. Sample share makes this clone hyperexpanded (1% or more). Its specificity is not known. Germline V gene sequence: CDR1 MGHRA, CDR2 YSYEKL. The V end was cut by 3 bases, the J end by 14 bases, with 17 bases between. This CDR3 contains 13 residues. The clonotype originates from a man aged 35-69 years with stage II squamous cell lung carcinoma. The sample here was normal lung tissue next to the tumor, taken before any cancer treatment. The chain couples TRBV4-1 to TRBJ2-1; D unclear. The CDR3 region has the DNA TGCGCCAGCAGCCACCCCTACGGCGTAGTTGAGTTCTTC. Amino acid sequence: CASSHPYGVVEFF.